This note documents a single T cell receptor (beta chain) sequence. Its antigen remains unknown. This sample was taken from a study of CD8 T cells in ankylosing spondylitis. Germline lookup yields CDR1 MNHEY and CDR2 SVGAGI. This CDR3 is built from 15 residues. The J segment lost 2 bases and the V segment lost 6 bases, leaving 10 bases of the junction unmatched. General study results and limits: Earlier reports found some motif variants in synovial fluid and blood in reactive arthritis. The authors reported significant enrichment of disease-linked clones in matched ankylosing spondylitis synovial fluid. It appeared that ankylosing spondylitis blood was characterized by a TCR beta motif of fewer than 10 highly homologous variants.

Molecular-barcoded quantitative 5'-RACE produced these TCR beta libraries. Each CDR3 protein is one row after TCRdb ran MiXCR on the 5' RACE reads. This sample has roughly 350,000 distinct CDR3 sequences, with 7% to 9% found just once. The sequence derives from a male donor with ankylosing spondylitis. This chain joins TRBV6-5 and TRBJ2-7; 7 bases are a match to TRBD2. The sample comprised blood, either unsorted or a sorted T cell fraction (not recorded which). CDR3 protein: CASRSITGTTYEQYF. In nucleotides, the CDR3 is TGTGCCAGCAGAAGCATTACTGGGACTACCTACGAGCAGTACTTC.